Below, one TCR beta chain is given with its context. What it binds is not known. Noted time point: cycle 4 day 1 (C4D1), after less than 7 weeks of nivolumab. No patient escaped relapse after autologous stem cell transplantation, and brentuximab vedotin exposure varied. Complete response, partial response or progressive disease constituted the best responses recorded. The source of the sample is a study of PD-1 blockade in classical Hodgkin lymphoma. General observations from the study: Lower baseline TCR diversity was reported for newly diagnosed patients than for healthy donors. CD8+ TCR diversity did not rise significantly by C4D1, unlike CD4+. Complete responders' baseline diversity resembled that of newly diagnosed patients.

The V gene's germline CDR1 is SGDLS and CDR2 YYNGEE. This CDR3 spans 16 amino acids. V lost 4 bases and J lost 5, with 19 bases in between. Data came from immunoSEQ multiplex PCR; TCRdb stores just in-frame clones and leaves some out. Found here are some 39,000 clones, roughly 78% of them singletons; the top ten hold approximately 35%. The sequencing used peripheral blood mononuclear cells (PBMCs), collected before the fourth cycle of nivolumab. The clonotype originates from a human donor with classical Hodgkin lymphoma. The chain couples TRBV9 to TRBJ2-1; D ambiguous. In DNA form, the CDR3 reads TGTGCCAGCAGCCCTTATATGGTAGGCAACCACAATGAGCAGTTCTTC. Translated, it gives CASSPYMVGNHNEQFF.